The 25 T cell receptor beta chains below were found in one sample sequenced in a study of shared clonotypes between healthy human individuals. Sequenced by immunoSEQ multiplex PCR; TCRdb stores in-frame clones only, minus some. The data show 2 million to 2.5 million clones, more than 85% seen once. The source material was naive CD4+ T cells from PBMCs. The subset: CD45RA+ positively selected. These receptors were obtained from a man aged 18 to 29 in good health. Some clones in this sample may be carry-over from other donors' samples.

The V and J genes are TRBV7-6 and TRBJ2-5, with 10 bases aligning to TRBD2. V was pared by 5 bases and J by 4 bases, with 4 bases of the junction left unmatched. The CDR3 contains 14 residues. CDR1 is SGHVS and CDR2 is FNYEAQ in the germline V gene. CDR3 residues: CASSLRTSGETQYF. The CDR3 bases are TGTGCCAGCAGCCTCCGGACTAGCGGAGAGACCCAGTACTTC. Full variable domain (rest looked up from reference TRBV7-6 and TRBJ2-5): GAGVSQSPRYKVTKRGQDVALRCDPISGHVSLYWYRQALGQGPEFLTYFNYEAQQDKSGLPNDRFSAERPEGSISTLTIQRTEQRDSAMYRCASSLRTSGETQYFGPGTRLLVL.

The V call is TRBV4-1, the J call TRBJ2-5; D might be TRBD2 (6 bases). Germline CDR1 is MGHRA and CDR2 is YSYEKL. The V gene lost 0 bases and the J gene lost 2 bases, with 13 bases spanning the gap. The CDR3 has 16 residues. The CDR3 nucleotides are TGCGCCAGCAGCCAAGATCTGGGAGGAGGGCAAGAGACCCAGTACTTC. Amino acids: CASSQDLGGGQETQYF.

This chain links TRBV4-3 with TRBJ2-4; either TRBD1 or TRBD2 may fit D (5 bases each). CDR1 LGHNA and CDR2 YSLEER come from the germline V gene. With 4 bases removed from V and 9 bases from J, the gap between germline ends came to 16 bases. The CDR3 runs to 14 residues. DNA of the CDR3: TGCGCCAGCAGCCCCGATCGGGGCGACGGCATTCAGTACTTC. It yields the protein CASSPDRGDGIQYF.

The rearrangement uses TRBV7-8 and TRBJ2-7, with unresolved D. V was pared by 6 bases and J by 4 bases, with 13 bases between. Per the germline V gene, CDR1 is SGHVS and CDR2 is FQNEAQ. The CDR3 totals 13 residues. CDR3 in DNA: TGTGCCAGCAGAAACTCGTCGGTGTACGAGCAGTACTTC. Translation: CASRNSSVYEQYF. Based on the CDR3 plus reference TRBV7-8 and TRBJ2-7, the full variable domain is GAGVSQSPRYKVAKRGQDVALRCDPISGHVSLFWYQQALGQGPEFLTYFQNEAQLDKSGLPSDRFFAERPEGSVSTLKIQRTQQEDSAVYLCASRNSSVYEQYFGPGTRLTVT.

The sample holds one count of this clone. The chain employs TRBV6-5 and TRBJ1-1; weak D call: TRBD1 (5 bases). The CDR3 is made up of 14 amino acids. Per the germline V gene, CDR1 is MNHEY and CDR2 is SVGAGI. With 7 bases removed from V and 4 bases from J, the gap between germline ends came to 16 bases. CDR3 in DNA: TGTGCCAGCACCAACGGGGGGAGCGGCACTGAAGCTTTCTTT. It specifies CASTNGGSGTEAFF.

CDR3 coding DNA: TGCGCCAGCAGCTTGGTACGGCCTGAGTACGAGCAGTACTTC. It yields the protein CASSLVRPEYEQYF. V gene TRBV5-1 combines with J gene TRBJ2-7; D uncertain. The CDR3 loop spans 14 amino acids. Germline loops: CDR1 SGHRS, CDR2 YFSETQ. V lost 0 bases and J lost 4, with 11 bases in between.

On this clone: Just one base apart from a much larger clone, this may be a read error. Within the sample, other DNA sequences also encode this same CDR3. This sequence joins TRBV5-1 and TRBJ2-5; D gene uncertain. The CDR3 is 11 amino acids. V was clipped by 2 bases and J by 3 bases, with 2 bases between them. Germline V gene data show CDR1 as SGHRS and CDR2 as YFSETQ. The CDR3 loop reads CASSFEETQYF. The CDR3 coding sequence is TGCGCCAGCAGCTTTGAAGAGACCCAGTACTTC.

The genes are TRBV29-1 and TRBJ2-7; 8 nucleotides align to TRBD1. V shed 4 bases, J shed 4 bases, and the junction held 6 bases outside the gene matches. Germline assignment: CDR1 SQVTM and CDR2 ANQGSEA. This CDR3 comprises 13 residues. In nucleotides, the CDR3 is TGCAGCGTTGGTCAGGGGGCGGGGTACGAGCAGTACTTC. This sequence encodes CSVGQGAGYEQYF.

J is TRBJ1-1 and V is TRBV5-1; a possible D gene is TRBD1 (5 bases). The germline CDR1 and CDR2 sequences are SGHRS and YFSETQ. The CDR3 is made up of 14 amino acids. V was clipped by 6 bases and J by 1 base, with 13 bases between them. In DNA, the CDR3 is TGCGCCAGCACCCGGGGACTAGAGAACACTGAAGCTTTCTTT. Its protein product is CASTRGLENTEAFF.

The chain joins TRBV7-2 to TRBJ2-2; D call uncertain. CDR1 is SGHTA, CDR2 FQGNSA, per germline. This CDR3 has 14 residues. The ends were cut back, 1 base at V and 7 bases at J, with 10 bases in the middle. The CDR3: CASSLEQNYGELFF. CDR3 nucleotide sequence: TGTGCCAGCAGCTTAGAACAGAACTACGGGGAGCTGTTTTTT. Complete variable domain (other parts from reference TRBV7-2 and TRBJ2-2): GAGVSQSPSNKVTEKGKDVELRCDPISGHTALYWYRQSLGQGLEFLIYFQGNSAPDKSGLPSDRFSAERTGGSVSTLTIQRTQQEDSAVYLCASSLEQNYGELFFGEGSRLTVL.

The CDR3 DNA reads TGTGCCAGCAGAGGCGGGAGCGGTTCCTCCTACGAGCAGTACTTC. This translates into CASRGGSGSSYEQYF. The V call is TRBV2, the J call TRBJ2-7; 7 bases match TRBD2. CDR1 SNHLY and CDR2 FYNNEI come from the germline V gene. With V trimmed by 6 bases and J by 0 bases, 8 bases remained unmatched. The CDR3 length is 15 residues.

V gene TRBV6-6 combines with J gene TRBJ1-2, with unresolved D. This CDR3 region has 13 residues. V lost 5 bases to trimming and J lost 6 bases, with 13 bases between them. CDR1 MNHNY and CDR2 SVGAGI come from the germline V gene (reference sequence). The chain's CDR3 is CASSSLRNHGYTF. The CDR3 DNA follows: TGTGCCAGCAGTAGCCTTCGGAACCATGGCTACACCTTC.

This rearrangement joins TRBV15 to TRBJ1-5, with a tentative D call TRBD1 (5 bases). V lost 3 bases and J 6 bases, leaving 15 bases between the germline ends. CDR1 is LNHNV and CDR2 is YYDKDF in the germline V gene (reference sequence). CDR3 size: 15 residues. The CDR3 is CATSSERWGGQPQHF. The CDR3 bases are TGTGCCACCAGCAGTGAACGGTGGGGGGGTCAGCCCCAGCATTTT.

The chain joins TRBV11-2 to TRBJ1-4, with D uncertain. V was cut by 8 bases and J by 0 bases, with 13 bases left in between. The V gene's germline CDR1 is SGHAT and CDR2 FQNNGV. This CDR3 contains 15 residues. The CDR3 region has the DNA TGTGCCAGCCAACTCAGAGTTGCAACTAATGAAAAACTGTTTTTT. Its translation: CASQLRVATNEKLFF.

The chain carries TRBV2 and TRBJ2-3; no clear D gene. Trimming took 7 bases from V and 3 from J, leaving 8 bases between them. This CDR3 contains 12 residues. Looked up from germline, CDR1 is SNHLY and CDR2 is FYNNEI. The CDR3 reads CASTGSTDTQYF. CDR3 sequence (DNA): TGTGCCAGCACGGGTTCGACAGATACGCAGTATTTT.

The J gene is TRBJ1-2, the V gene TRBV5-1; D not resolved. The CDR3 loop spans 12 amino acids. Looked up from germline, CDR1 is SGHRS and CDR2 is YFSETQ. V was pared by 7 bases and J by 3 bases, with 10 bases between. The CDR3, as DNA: TGCGCCAGCCACAACGGGGACTATGGCTACACCTTC. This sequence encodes CASHNGDYGYTF.

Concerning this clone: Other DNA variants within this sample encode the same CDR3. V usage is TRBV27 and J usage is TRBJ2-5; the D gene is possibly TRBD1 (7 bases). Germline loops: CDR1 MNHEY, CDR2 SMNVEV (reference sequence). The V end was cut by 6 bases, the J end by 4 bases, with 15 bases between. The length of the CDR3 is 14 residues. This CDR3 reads CASSRGRGVETQYF. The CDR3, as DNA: TGTGCCAGCAGCCGGGGCAGGGGGGTAGAGACCCAGTACTTC.

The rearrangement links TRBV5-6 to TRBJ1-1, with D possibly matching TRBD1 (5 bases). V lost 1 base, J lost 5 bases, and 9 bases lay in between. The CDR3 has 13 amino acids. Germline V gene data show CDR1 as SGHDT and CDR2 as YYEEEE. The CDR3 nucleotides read TGTGCCAGCAGCTTGAACGGGGGGACTGAAGCTTTCTTT. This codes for CASSLNGGTEAFF.

The CDR3 DNA sequence: TGTGCCAGCAGCCTCTACCTAGCGGGAGTGGGTGAGCAGTACTTC. This gives the protein CASSLYLAGVGEQYF. The V and J genes are TRBV7-2 and TRBJ2-7; TRBD2 matches 10 bases. In germline, CDR1 is SGHTA, CDR2 FQGNSA. The CDR3 contains 15 residues. V lost 5 bases, J lost 7 bases, and 11 bases stayed unmatched.

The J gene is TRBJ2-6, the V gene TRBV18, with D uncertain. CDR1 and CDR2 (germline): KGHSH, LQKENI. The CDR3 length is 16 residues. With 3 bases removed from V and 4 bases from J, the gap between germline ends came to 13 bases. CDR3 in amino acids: CASSPSTLPGANVLTF. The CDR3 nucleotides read TGTGCCAGCTCACCCTCAACACTCCCCGGGGCCAACGTCCTGACTTTC.

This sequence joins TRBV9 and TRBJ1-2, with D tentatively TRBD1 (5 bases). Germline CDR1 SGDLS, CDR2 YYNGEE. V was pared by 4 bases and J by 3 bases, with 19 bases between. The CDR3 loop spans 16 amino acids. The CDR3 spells CASSPTPWQGDYGYTF. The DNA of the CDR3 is TGTGCCAGCAGCCCGACGCCATGGCAGGGAGACTATGGCTACACCTTC.

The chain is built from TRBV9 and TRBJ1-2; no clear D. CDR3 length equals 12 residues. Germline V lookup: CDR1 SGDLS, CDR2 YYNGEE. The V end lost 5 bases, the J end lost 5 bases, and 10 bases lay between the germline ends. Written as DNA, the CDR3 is TGTGCCAGCAGTGAAATTGGGTATGGCTACACCTTC. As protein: CASSEIGYGYTF.

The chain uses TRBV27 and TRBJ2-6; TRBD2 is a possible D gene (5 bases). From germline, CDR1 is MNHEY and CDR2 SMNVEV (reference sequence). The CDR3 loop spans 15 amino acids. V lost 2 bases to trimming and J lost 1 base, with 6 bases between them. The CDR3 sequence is CASSLRESGANVLTF. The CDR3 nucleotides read TGTGCCAGCAGTTTAAGGGAGTCTGGGGCCAACGTCCTGACTTTC.

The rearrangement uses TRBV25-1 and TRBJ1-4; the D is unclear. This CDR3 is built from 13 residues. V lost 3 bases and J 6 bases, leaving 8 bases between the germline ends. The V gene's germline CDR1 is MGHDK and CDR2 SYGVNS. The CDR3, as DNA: TGTGCCAGCAGTGAGTTTGTGGATGAAAAACTGTTTTTT. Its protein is CASSEFVDEKLFF.

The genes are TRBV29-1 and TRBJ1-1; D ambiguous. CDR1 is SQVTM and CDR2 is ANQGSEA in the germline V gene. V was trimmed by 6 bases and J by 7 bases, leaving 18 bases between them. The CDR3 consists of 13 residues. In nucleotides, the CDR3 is TGCAGCGTGATCCCGGGCGGAAGTAATGAAGCTTTCTTT. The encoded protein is CSVIPGGSNEAFF.